This record looks at one T cell receptor (beta chain) sequence and its context. The record originates from a study of shared T cell receptors in the human thymus. Method: immunoSEQ multiplex PCR; TCRdb's copy keeps in-frame clones and lacks some. Of hundreds of thousands of clones detected, 88% appear once; the ten largest clones hold 0.0095% to 0.012%. A further study also used this sample, focusing on human thymus T cells.

The clonotype originates from a boy younger than two with a congenital heart defect. The sequencing sample was made of thymocytes.

This CDR3 reads CATSRPGTGVDNEQFF. The DNA of the CDR3 is TGTGCCACCAGCAGACCGGGGACAGGGGTAGACAATGAGCAGTTCTTC. This chain links TRBV15 with TRBJ2-1; 10 bases match TRBD1. Trimming at V came to 2 bases and at J to 5 bases, leaving 6 bases not matched to a gene. This CDR3 region has 16 residues. CDR1 and CDR2 from the germline V gene are LNHNV and YYDKDF (reference sequence). Full variable domain (outside the CDR3, taken from reference TRBV15 and TRBJ2-1): DAMVIQNPRYQVTQFGKPVTLSCSQTLNHNVMYWYQQKSSQAPKLLFHYYDKDFNNEADTPDNFQSRRPNTSFCFLDIRSPGLGDTAMYLCATSRPGTGVDNEQFFGPGTRLTVL.